This T cell receptor (beta chain) was found in a study of T cell clusters in autoimmune cytopenias. Overall study context: A median of about 54,000 TRB reads per sample yielded a median around 2,500 distinct clonotypes.

Per the germline V gene, CDR1 is GTSNPN and CDR2 is SVGIG (reference sequence). This CDR3 has 18 amino acids. TRB rearrangements were amplified by touch-down multiplex PCR with mixed TRB-A/B primers. TCRdb re-called the multiplex PCR reads and gives one entry per CDR3 protein, without DNA. The listing records over 4,500 distinct CDR3 sequences. Tens of thousands of genome equivalents of blood DNA were amplified for TRB. The chain carries TRBV30 and TRBJ1-1. The sequence came from a human donor with an autoimmune cytopenia or autoimmune hepatitis (not recorded which). Sequences were obtained from peripheral blood. The CDR3 region is CAWSVLPGRVKRNTEAFF.